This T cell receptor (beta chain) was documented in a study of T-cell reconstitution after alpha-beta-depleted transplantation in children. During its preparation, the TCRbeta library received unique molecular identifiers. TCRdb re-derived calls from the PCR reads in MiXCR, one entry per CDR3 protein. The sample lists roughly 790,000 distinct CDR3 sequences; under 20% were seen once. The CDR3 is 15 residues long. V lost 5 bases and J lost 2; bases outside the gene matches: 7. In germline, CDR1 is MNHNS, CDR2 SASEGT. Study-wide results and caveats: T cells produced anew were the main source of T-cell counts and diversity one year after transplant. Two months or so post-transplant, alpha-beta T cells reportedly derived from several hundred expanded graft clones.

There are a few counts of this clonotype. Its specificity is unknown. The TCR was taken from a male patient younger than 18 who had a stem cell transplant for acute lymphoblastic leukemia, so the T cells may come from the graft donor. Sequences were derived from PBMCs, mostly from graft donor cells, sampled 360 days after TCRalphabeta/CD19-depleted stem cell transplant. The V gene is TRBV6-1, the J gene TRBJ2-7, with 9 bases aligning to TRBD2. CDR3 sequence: CASSHSGSITYEQYF. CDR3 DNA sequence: TGTGCCAGCAGTCATAGCGGGAGTATTACCTACGAGCAGTACTTC.